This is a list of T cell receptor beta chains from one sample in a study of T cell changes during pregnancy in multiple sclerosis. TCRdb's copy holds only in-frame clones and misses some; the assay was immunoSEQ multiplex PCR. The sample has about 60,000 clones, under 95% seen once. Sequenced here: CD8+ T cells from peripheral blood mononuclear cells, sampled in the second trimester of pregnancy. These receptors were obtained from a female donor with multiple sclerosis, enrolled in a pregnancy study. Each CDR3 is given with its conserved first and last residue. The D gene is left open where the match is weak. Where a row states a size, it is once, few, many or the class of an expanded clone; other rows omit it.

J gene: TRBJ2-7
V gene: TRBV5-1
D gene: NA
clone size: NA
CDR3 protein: CASQPLTGTYEQYF
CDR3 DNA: TGCGCCAGCCAACCGCTGACAGGTACCTACGAGCAGTACTTC

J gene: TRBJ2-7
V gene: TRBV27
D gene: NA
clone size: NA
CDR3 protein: CASSHGRGSYEQYF
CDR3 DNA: TGTGCCAGCAGTCACGGACGGGGATCCTACGAGCAGTACTTC

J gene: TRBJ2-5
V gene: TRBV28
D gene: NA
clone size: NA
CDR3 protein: CASSPPQGQETQYF
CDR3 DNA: TGTGCCAGCTCCCCCCCCCAGGGACAAGAGACCCAGTACTTC

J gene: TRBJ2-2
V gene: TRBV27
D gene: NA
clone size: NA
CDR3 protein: CASRHRVDSTGELFF
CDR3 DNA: TGTGCCAGCAGACACAGGGTGGATAGCACCGGGGAGCTGTTTTTT

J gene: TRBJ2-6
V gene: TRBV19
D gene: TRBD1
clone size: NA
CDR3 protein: CASSVGTAGANVLTF
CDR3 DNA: TGTGCCAGTAGTGTGGGGACAGCTGGGGCCAACGTCCTGACTTTC

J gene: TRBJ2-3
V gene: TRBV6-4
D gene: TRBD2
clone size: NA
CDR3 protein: CASSDLPAGDTDTQYF
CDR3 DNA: TGTGCCAGCAGTGATCTCCCAGCGGGGGACACAGATACGCAGTATTTT

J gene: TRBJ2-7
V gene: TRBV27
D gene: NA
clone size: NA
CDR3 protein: CASSRAPSYEQYF
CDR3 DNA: TGTGCCAGCAGTCGAGCCCCTTCCTACGAGCAGTACTTC

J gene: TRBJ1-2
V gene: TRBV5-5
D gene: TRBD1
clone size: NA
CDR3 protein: CASSPDRRVYYGYTF
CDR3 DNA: TGTGCCAGCAGCCCGGACAGGAGGGTGTACTATGGCTACACCTTC

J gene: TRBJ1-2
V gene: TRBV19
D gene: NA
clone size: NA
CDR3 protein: CASSIYNYGYTF
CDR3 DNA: TGTGCCAGTAGTATATATAACTATGGCTACACCTTC

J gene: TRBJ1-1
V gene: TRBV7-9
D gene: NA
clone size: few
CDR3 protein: CASSYVGGDTEAFF
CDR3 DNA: TGTGCCAGCAGCTATGTCGGGGGAGACACTGAAGCTTTCTTT

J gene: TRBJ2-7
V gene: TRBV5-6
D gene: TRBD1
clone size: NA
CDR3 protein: CASSLEGQGYAYEQYF
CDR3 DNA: TGTGCCAGCAGCTTGGAGGGACAGGGGTATGCCTACGAGCAGTACTTC

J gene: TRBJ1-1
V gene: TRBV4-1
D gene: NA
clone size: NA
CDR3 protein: CASSQGPFVGAEAFF
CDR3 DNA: TGCGCCAGCAGCCAAGGCCCATTTGTCGGAGCTGAAGCTTTCTTT

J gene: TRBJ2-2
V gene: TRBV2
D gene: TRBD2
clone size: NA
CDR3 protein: CASSDPETSGTANTGELFF
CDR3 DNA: TGTGCCAGCAGTGACCCCGAGACTAGCGGGACCGCGAACACCGGGGAGCTGTTTTTT

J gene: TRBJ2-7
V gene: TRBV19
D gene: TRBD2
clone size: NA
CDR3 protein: CASSTTSGAYEQYF
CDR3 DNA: TGTGCCAGTAGTACAACTAGCGGGGCTTACGAGCAGTACTTC

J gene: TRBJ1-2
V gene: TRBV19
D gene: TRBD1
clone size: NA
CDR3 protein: CASSPGGGQGYGYTF
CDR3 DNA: TGTGCCAGTAGTCCTGGCGGGGGACAGGGATACGGCTACACCTTC

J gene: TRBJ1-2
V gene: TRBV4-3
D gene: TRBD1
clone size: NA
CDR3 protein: CASSRTGRVGSYTF
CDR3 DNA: TGCGCCAGCAGCCGGACAGGGAGGGTCGGAAGCTACACCTTC

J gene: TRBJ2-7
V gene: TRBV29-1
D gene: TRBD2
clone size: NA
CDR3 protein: CSVEELAGPMGEQYF
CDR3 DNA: TGCAGCGTTGAAGAGCTAGCGGGGCCCATGGGCGAGCAGTACTTC

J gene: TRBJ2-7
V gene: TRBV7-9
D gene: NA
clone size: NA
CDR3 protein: CASSLAGTFYEQYF
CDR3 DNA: TGTGCCAGCAGCTTAGCGGGCACCTTCTACGAGCAGTACTTC

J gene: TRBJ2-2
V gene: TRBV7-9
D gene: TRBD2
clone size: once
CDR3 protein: CASSSFGAGGRSGELFF
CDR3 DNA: TGTGCCAGCAGCTCCTTCGGAGCGGGAGGGCGGAGCGGGGAGCTGTTTTTT

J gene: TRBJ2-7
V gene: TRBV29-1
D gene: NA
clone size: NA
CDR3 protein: CSVEDPTASYEQYF
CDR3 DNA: TGCAGCGTTGAAGACCCTACAGCTTCCTACGAGCAGTACTTC

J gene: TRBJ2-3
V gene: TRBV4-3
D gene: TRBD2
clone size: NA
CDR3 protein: CASSQVHLAGGSDTQYF
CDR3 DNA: TGCGCCAGCAGCCAAGTTCATCTAGCGGGAGGGTCAGATACGCAGTATTTT

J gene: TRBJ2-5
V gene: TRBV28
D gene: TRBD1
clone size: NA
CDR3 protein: CASSLLGTGRQETQYF
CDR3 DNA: TGTGCCAGCAGTTTATTAGGGACAGGGAGACAAGAGACCCAGTACTTC

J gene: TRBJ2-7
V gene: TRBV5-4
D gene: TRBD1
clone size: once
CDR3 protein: CASSPDRVTPPYEQYF
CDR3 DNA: TGTGCCAGCAGCCCAGACAGGGTGACCCCCCCCTACGAGCAGTACTTC

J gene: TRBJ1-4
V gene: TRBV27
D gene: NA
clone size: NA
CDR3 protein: CASSKPGDEKLFF
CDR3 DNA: TGTGCCAGCAGTAAGCCAGGGGATGAAAAACTGTTTTTT

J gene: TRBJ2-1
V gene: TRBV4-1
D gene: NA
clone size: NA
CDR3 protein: CASSPTPGTTYNEQFF
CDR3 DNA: TGCGCCAGCAGCCCAACTCCCGGGACAACCTACAATGAGCAGTTCTTC

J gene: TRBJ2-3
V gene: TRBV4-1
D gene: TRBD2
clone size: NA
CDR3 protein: CASSQAPGLVTDTQYF
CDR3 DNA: TGCGCCAGCAGCCAAGCCCCCGGACTAGTAACAGATACGCAGTATTTT

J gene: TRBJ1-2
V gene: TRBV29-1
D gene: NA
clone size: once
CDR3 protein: CSVHSGTMYGYTF
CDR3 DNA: TGCAGCGTTCACTCCGGGACAATGTATGGCTACACCTTC

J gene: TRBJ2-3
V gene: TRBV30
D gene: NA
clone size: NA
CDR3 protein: CAWSVGAGGADTQYF
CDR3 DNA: TGTGCCTGGAGTGTAGGGGCAGGAGGGGCAGATACGCAGTATTTT

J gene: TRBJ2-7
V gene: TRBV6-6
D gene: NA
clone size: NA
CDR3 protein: CASSLSGGGTYEQYF
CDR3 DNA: TGTGCCAGCAGTCTTAGCGGAGGAGGGACCTACGAGCAGTACTTC

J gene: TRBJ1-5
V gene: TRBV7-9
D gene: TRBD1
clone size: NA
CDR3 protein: CASSPDRGFQPQHF
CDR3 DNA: TGTGCCAGCAGCCCGGACAGGGGGTTTCAGCCCCAGCATTTT

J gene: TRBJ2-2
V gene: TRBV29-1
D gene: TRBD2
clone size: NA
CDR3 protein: CSVTPFWASGSGTGELFF
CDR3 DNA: TGCAGCGTTACCCCGTTTTGGGCTAGCGGGAGTGGCACCGGGGAGCTGTTTTTT

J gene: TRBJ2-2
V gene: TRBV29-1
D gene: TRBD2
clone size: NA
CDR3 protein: CSVSPAGDATGELFF
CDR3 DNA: TGCAGCGTTTCCCCAGCGGGAGATGCCACCGGGGAGCTGTTTTTT

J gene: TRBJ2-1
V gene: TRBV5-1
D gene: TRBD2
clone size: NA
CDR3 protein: CASIAAGTNEQFF
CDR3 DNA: TGCGCCAGCATAGCAGCGGGAACCAATGAGCAGTTCTTC

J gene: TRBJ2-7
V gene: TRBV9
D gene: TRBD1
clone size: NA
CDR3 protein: CASSIGQGYEQYF
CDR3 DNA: TGTGCCAGCAGTATTGGACAGGGCTACGAGCAGTACTTC

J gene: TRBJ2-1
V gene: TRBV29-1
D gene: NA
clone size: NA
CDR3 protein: CSVDGERNEQFF
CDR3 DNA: TGCAGCGTTGACGGGGAGCGGAATGAGCAGTTCTTC

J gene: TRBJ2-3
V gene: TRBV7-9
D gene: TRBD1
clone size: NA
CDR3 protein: CASSQTGARTDTQYF
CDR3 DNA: TGTGCCAGCAGTCAGACAGGGGCTCGCACAGATACGCAGTATTTT

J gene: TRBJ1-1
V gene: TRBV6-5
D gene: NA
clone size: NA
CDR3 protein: CATRGISEAFF
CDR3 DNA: TGTGCCACCCGAGGGATCTCTGAAGCTTTCTTT

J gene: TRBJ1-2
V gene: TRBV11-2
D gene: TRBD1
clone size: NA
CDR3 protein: CASTLQGSNYGYTF
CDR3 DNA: TGTGCCAGCACATTACAGGGGTCCAACTATGGCTACACCTTC

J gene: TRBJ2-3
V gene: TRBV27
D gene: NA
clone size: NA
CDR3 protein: CASNALSWSSTDTQYF
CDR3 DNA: TGTGCCAGCAATGCACTCTCTTGGAGTAGCACAGATACGCAGTATTTT

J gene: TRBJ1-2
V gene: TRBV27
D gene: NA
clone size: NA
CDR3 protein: CASSLTGLDYGYTF
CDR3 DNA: TGTGCCAGCAGTTTAACAGGGCTCGACTATGGCTACACCTTC

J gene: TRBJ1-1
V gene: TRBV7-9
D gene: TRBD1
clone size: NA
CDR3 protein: CASSRGAGGSGAFF
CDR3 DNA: TGTGCCAGCTCCCGGGGGGCAGGGGGCTCAGGAGCTTTCTTT

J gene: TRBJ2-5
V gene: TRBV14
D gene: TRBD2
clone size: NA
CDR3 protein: CASSSGLAGTLETQYF
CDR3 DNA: TGTGCCAGCAGCTCAGGACTAGCGGGAACGTTGGAGACCCAGTACTTC

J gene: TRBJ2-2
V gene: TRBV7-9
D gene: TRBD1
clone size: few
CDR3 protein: CASSPGQGASTGELFF
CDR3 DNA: TGTGCCAGCAGCCCAGGACAGGGGGCGAGCACCGGGGAGCTGTTTTTT

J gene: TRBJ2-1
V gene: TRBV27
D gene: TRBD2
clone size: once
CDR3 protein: CASSLGPPLAGDNEQFF
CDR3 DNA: TGTGCCAGCAGTTTAGGCCCCCCACTAGCGGGAGACAATGAGCAGTTCTTC

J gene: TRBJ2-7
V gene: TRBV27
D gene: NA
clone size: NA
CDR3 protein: CASSLVGHQYEQYF
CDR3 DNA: TGTGCCAGCAGTTTAGTAGGACACCAATACGAGCAGTACTTC

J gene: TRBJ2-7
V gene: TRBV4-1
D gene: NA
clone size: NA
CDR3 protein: CASSQGQQSYEQYF
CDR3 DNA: TGCGCCAGCAGCCAGGGCCAACAGTCCTACGAGCAGTACTTC

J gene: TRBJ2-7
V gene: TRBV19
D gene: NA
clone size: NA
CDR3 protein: CASSIQQPSYEQYF
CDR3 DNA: TGTGCCAGTAGTATTCAACAACCTTCCTACGAGCAGTACTTC

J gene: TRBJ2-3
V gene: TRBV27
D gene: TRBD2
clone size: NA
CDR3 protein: CASTRLAGGSGDTQYF
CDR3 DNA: TGTGCCAGCACCCGACTAGCGGGAGGCTCAGGTGATACGCAGTATTTT

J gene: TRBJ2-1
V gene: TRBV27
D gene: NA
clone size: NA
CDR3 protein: CASSLARDNEQFF
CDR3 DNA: TGTGCCAGCAGTTTAGCACGGGACAATGAGCAGTTCTTC

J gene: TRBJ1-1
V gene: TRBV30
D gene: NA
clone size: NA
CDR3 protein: CAWTEGTNTEAFF
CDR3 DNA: TGTGCCTGGACCGAGGGGACAAACACTGAAGCTTTCTTT

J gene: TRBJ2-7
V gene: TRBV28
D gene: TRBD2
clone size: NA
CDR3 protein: CASSFGSGDLSYEQYF
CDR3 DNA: TGTGCCAGCAGTTTCGGTAGCGGGGACCTCTCCTACGAGCAGTACTTC

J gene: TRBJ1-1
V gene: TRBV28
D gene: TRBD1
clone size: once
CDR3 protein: CASSFSEGGSWNTEAFF
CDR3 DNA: TGTGCCAGCAGTTTTAGTGAAGGGGGCTCTTGGAACACTGAAGCTTTCTTT

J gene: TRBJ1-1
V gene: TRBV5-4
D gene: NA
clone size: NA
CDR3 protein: CASTTGTPNQMNTEAFF
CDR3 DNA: TGTGCCAGCACCACGGGGACACCAAACCAGATGAACACTGAAGCTTTCTTT

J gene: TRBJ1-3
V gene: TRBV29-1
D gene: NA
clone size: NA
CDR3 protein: CSVERDSHSRNTIYF
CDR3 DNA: TGCAGCGTTGAACGCGACAGTCACTCGCGAAACACCATATATTTT

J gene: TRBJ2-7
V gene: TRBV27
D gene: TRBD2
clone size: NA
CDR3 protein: CASSPSQLAGASEQYF
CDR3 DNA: TGTGCCAGCAGTCCCTCCCAACTAGCGGGAGCAAGCGAGCAGTACTTC